This T cell receptor beta chain came from a study of blood T cells in healthy people across ages. Alongside a J-beta primer mix, a sample-barcoded 5' primer served in a second PCR lasting about 6 to 12 cycles. Carrying 12 random nucleotides, a template-switch adaptor labeled each individual cDNA molecule. Sequencing yielded, for each sample, at least 3 million paired-end reads carrying CDR3. One entry per CDR3 protein, called by TCRdb with MiXCR from the 5' RACE reads. The data show about 650,000 distinct CDR3 sequences, with around 32% seen just once and 15% held by the top ten. This clonotype was seen many times. What it binds is not known. Germline loops: CDR1 SGHRS, CDR2 YFSETQ. V gave up 2 bases and J gave up 0 bases; unmatched junction bases: 5. The CDR3 length is 16 residues. Broader study findings: As age increased, TCR beta diversity per million T cells fell in a roughly linear fashion.

The specimen was blood. The V gene is TRBV5-1, the J gene TRBJ2-3; 8 nucleotides agree with TRBD2. The TCR was taken from a woman aged 80 or older in good health. The CDR3 DNA is TGCGCCAGCAGCTTAACTCAGCGGGGGAGCACAGATACGCAGTATTTT. The encoded protein is CASSLTQRGSTDTQYF.